Below, one T cell receptor beta chain is given with its context. This clone showed up just a few times. Its antigen remains undetermined. Base qualities are missing; no much larger clone stands one base away. The CDR3 numbers 17 residues from cysteine through phenylalanine. The only DNA kept is the CDR3, 51 bases in frame from the first base. V ends up 0 bases short and J 6 bases short, with an unmatched junction base count of 10. From the germline V gene, CDR1 is SGHDN and CDR2 is FVKESK. The data are from a study of CXCR4 blockade with PD-1 therapy in pancreatic cancer (dated 2019 in TCRdb). Regarding the complete study: The study combined multiplex immunohistochemistry and TCRbeta immunosequencing of resected pancreatic ductal adenocarcinoma with ex vivo slice culture testing PD-1 and CXCR4 blockade. To assess intratumoral heterogeneity, two geographically distinct regions from each of roughly six tumors were TCR-sequenced.

The immunoSEQ Assay at Adaptive Biotechnologies was used to immunosequence TCRbeta CDR3 regions from the extracted DNA. In the source study's methods: To measure the absolute abundance of each unique TCRbeta CDR3, the sequences were collapsed and filtered. Clonality was calculated as 1 minus Pielou's evenness, with only productive in-frame rearrangements included in the computation. Regional overlap tracked the top 100 nucleotide rearrangements across paired samples, with Morisita index comparing paired versus unrelated samples. The immunoSEQ Rearrangement Details tool was used to assess whether nucleotide rearrangements converged onto identical amino acid sequences. TCRdb retrieved this table from immuneACCESS and kept in-frame rearrangements only. Not all clones are present; in checked studies, unresolved V genes account for under half, and no reason is known for the remainder. V, J and clone size were drawn from that table, and D and trimming were deduced from the DNA. A total of around 5,600 clones appear in this sample, about 40% of them only once. The top ten clonotypes cover under 15% of the sample.

The archived tumor blocks were obtained from patients to whom no neoadjuvant therapy had been administered before resection. The preserved-tissue arm of the study used 30 to 35 surgical resection samples from some 25 previously untreated pancreatic ductal adenocarcinoma patients. For the resection arm, ten 5-micron curls of FFPE tumor adjacent to the multiplex immunohistochemistry slide were used for DNA extraction. The study at large found these results: Clonal expansion was observed in tumors, with a mean productive clonality of about 0.15 compared with 0.04 to 0.06 in healthy blood, but no correlation between clonality and survival was found. Amino acid clone frequency correlated strongly with the number of distinct nucleotide rearrangements encoding it, suggesting convergent selection by common tumor antigens. Because only TCRbeta chains were sequenced, true antigen-specificity overlap among the convergent dominant clones remained unconfirmed, awaiting paired alpha-beta single-cell sequencing.

Sequences were obtained from tumor tissue. The sequence came from a human donor with pancreatic ductal adenocarcinoma. Recombination linked TRBV14 to TRBJ2-1, with 8 junctional bases fitting TRBD2. The CDR3 loop reads CASSQDLSGRALNEQFF. The DNA sequence is as follows: TGTGCCAGCAGCCAAGATTTGTCCGGGAGGGCCCTCAATGAGCAGTTCTTC.